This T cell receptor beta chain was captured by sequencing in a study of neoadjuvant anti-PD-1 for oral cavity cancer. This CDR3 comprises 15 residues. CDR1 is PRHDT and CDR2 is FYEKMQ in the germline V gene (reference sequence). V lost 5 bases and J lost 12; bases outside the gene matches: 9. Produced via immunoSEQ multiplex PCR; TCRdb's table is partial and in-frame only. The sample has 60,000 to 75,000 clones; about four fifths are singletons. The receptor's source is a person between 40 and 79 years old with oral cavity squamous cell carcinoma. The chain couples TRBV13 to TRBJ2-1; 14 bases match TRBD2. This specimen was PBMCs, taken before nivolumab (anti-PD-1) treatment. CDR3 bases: TGTGCCAGCAGCCAGGGACTAGCGGGGGTCGAGGGGCAGTTCTTC. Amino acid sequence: CASSQGLAGVEGQFF.